This entry lists 12 T cell receptor beta chains sequenced from one sample in a study of T cell repertoires in cytomegalovirus infection. For these TCRs, the target antigens are not known. MiXCR, run by TCRdb on the reads, gives a single entry per CDR3 protein. The sample has more than 250,000 distinct CDR3 sequences; around 25% are singletons. The material sequenced was cultured PBMCs, taken from culture after CMV antigen stimulation. These receptor sequences come from a human donor in good health (CMV status not recorded). Some clones in this sample may be carry-over from other donors' samples.

This clonotype was seen a handful of times. The CDR3: CASRILGLATDNEQFF. The CDR3 bases are TGTGCCAGCAGAATACTGGGGCTAGCGACTGACAATGAGCAGTTCTTC. This chain joins TRBV28 and TRBJ2-1; perhaps TRBD2 as D (6 bases). The V end lost 6 bases, the J end lost 5 bases, and 20 bases lay between the germline ends. There are 16 residues in the CDR3. Per the germline V gene, CDR1 is MDHEN and CDR2 is SYDVKM.

This chain joins TRBV4-1 and TRBJ1-2; TRBD1 agrees at 8 bases. This CDR3 has 14 amino acids. J gave up 2 bases and V 2 bases, and 1 base lay outside the gene matches. Germline CDR1 MGHRA, CDR2 YSYEKL. The chain's CDR3 is CASSQRDRNYGYTF. The CDR3 DNA reads TGCGCCAGCAGCCAAAGGGACAGGAACTATGGCTACACCTTC.

This chain joins TRBV20-1 and TRBJ2-1; TRBD2 agrees at 12 bases. Germline V CDR1 and CDR2: DFQATT, SNEGSKA (reference sequence). This CDR3 spans 14 amino acids. The junction had 10 bases not matched to a gene; V was cut back by 7 bases and J by 9 bases. The CDR3 here is CSVGSSGRAVEQFF. CDR3 sequence (DNA): TGCAGTGTGGGGTCTAGCGGGAGGGCGGTTGAGCAGTTCTTC.

In this sample, this clonotype turned up a few times. The genes are TRBV20-1 and TRBJ2-3, with 13 positions matching TRBD2. CDR3 length equals 19 residues. The germline V gene has CDR1 DFQATT and CDR2 SNEGSKA (reference sequence). The junction had 10 bases not matched to a gene; V was cut back by 1 base and J by 0 bases. CDR3 coding DNA: TGCAGTGCTAGAGCTTTGTGGACTAGCGGGAGCCCTAGCACAGATACGCAGTATTTT. This gives the protein CSARALWTSGSPSTDTQYF.

The V and J genes are TRBV7-9 and TRBJ2-7; D is uncertain. The V end lost 4 bases, the J end lost 0 bases, and 13 bases lay between the germline ends. The CDR3 covers 15 residues. Germline CDR1 and CDR2: SEHNR and FQNEAQ (reference sequence). The DNA for the CDR3 is TGTGCCAGCAGCTCCTCGGACGGTCACTCCTACGAGCAGTACGTC. It is translated as CASSSSDGHSYEQYV.

Concerning this clonotype: This may arise from a read error, as a much more abundant clone is one base away. This chain joins TRBV7-9 and TRBJ2-3, with D tentatively TRBD2 (6 bases). CDR1 SEHNR and CDR2 FQNEAQ come from the germline V gene (reference sequence). The CDR3 runs to 15 residues. V lost 5 bases to trimming and J lost 3 bases, with 15 bases between them. The CDR3: CASSLGTLRTDTQYF. CDR3 DNA sequence: TGTGCCAGCAGCCTCGGGACTCTGAGGACAGATACGCAGTATTTT.

V gene TRBV12-3 or TRBV12-4 combines with J gene TRBJ1-3; D uncertain. This CDR3 spans 13 amino acids. V dropped 7 bases and J dropped 0 bases, with 7 bases sitting between them. The CDR3 DNA reads as TGTGCCAGCACTTCAGTCTCTGGAAACACCATATATTTT. Encoded protein: CASTSVSGNTIYF.

The J gene is TRBJ2-3, the V gene TRBV4-3; 11 nucleotides align to TRBD2. The CDR3 has 20 residues. The V segment lost 0 bases and the J segment 4 bases; nucleotides outside the gene matches: 15. The V gene's germline CDR1 is LGHNA and CDR2 YSLEER. CDR3: CASSQDPPLFTSGSADTQYF. The CDR3, as DNA: TGCGCCAGCAGCCAAGATCCCCCGCTCTTTACTAGCGGGAGTGCAGATACGCAGTATTTT.

A single count supports this clonotype. The V gene is TRBV2, the J gene TRBJ2-1; 7 nucleotides align to TRBD1. From germline, CDR1 is SNHLY and CDR2 FYNNEI. The length of the CDR3 is 14 residues. Unmatched junction bases numbered 6, after V lost 6 bases and J lost 4 bases. CDR3 in amino acids: CASSPTGFYNEQFF. DNA for the CDR3: TGTGCCAGCAGCCCGACAGGGTTTTACAATGAGCAGTTCTTC.

The rearrangement joins TRBV7-9 to TRBJ1-1; the match to TRBD1 covers 7 bases. The CDR3 totals 14 residues. Germline CDR1 is SEHNR and CDR2 is FQNEAQ (reference sequence). The ends lost 6 bases at V and 7 bases at J; junction bases unmatched: 11. The CDR3 DNA reads TGTGCCAGCAGACTTACAGGGGAGAGGCATGAAGCTTTCTTT. Residues: CASRLTGERHEAFF. The complete variable domain, with remaining parts taken from reference TRBV7-9 and TRBJ1-1, reads DTGVSQNPRHKITKRGQNVTFRCDPISEHNRLYWYRQTLGQGPEFLTYFQNEAQLEKSRLLSDRFSAERPKGSFSTLEIQRTEQGDSAMYLCASRLTGERHEAFFGQGTRLTVV.

This rearrangement joins TRBV11-2 to TRBJ1-3, with D perhaps matching TRBD1 (6 bases). Per the germline V gene, CDR1 is SGHAT and CDR2 is FQNNGV. The length of the CDR3 is 15 residues. With 5 bases removed from V and 2 bases from J, the gap between germline ends came to 13 bases. CDR3 bases: TGTGCCAGCAGCACTGTACGGGGGCCTGGAAACACCATATATTTT. It translates to CASSTVRGPGNTIYF.

In this sample, this clonotype turned up a few times. The gene calls are TRBV12-3 or TRBV12-4 and TRBJ2-3; D ambiguous. Trimming removed 1 base at V and 2 bases at J, with 16 bases between. This CDR3 is built from 17 residues. Here the CDR3 reads CASSLVARLQPTDTQYF. The CDR3 nucleotides are TGTGCCAGCAGTTTAGTGGCAAGGCTACAACCCACAGATACGCAGTATTTT.